This TCR beta chain was documented in a study of regulatory T cells in long-lasting Graves disease. Study-wide context: The criterion for persistent Graves' disease was over 5 years of antithyroid drugs with positive TSH receptor antibodies. Whole-study results and caveats: TRBV28, TRBJ1-2 and TRBJ2-5 emerged as the favored segments in persistent disease. Patients with persistent Graves' had lower TCR diversity than newly diagnosed patients. Persistent patients shared more public clonotypes (over 2,500) than new patients (nearly 1,000).

Regarding this clonotype: Its antigen remains unidentified.

CDR1 and CDR2 (germline): MDHEN, SYDVKM. The CDR3 consists of 11 residues. Trimming took 7 bases from V and 11 from J, leaving 13 bases between them. Time point noted: persistent/refractory GD, antithyroid drugs over 5 years with positive TRAb. The TCR library was prepared using RNA isolated from PBMCs. In building TCR beta libraries, iRepertoire HTBI primers were used together with Arm-PCR of CDR3 regions. TCRdb ran MiXCR on the multiplex PCR reads and lists one entry per CDR3 protein. The sample holds a few hundred thousand distinct CDR3 sequences, approximately 23% seen once. The chain carries TRBV28 and TRBJ2-3; D is ambiguous. The sequence came from a female donor with Graves disease. Here the sequenced sample was peripheral blood mononuclear cells (PBMCs), taken when the disease was refractory, from a patient treated with antithyroid drugs. CDR3 DNA: TGTGCCAGCATTGGGGAAGGAAGGCAGTATTTT. Translating gives CASIGEGRQYF.